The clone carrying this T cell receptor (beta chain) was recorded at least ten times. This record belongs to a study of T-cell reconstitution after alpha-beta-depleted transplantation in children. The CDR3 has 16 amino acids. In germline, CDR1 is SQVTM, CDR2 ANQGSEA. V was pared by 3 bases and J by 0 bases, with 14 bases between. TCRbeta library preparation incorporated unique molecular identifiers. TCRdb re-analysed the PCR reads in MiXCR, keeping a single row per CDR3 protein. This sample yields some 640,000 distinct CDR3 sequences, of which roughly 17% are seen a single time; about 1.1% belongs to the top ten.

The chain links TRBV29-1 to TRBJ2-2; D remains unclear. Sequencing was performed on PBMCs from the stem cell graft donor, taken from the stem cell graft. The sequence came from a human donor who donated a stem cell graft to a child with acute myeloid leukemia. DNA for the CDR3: TGCAGCGTTGAGACCCACGAAGGAACGAACACCGGGGAGCTGTTTTTT. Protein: CSVETHEGTNTGELFF.